This T cell receptor beta chain was recorded in a study of T cell responses to AZD1222 COVID-19 vaccine. Worth noting for this clone: Its antigen is as yet unknown.

Broader study findings: Nearly half of spike-specific TCRs reportedly go after variant regions that carry no mutations. It should be noted that donors were predominantly white British and more often female, and clonal diversity was possibly underestimated. At baseline, just a handful of AZD1222 recipients tested seropositive.

CDR1 and CDR2 (germline): MDHEN, SYDVKM. The CDR3 consists of 14 residues. The V segment lost 6 bases and the J segment 5 bases; nucleotides outside the gene matches: 3. Assay: immunoSEQ multiplex PCR; the TCRdb copy retains only in-frame clones and omits some. The sample shows around 150,000 clones, more than 85% of them seen only once. J is TRBJ2-1 and V is TRBV28; 11 nucleotides agree with TRBD2. This receptor was identified in an adult who received the AZD1222 COVID-19 vaccine. The input for sequencing was peripheral blood, taken 28 days after the second AZD1222 dose. The CDR3 sequence is CASRTSGENNEQFF. The DNA for the CDR3 is TGTGCCAGCAGGACTAGCGGGGAGAACAATGAGCAGTTCTTC.